Listed below are T cell receptor beta chains from one sample, sequenced in a study of cytomegalovirus exposure and HLA in healthy donors. Repertoires were generated with immunoSEQ multiplex PCR, while TCRdb's copy carries only in-frame clones and drops some. The table has 150,000 to 160,000 clones, around 79% seen once. What was sequenced was PBMCs. The source is a man younger than 40 in good health and CMV-seropositive. Each CDR3 is given without its conserved first and last residue.

TRBV19,TRBJ1-3,ASRRDRDSGNTIY
TRBV18,TRBJ1-2,ASSPGTGRPEGYT
TRBV2,TRBJ2-1,ASSEAPARGPV
TRBV28,TRBJ1-2,ASSLGSPGYT
TRBV9,TRBJ2-5,ASSGRDRGRGFQETQY
TRBV6-5,TRBJ1-1,ASSYSLLGGVTEAF
TRBV5-5,TRBJ2-3,ASSPSAGVEY
TRBV7-9,TRBJ2-6,ASSLGSSGANVLT
TRBV6-6,TRBJ2-5,ASSYSNREETQY
TRBV2,TRBJ1-1,ASSRDDSLVWTEAF
TRBV6-1,TRBJ1-4,ASSEPTGRGEKLF
TRBV11-2,TRBJ1-2,ASSLGPRDNYGYT
TRBV18,TRBJ1-5,ASSPLSTGGYQPQH
TRBV4-1,TRBJ1-2,ASSRDRESLYGYT
TRBV5-4,TRBJ1-3,ASSPGQSGNTIY
TRBV4-3,TRBJ2-7,ASGIAVNYEQY
TRBV7-7,TRBJ1-1,ASSAERNTEAF
TRBV28,TRBJ2-1,ASSPRFNNEQF
TRBV28,TRBJ2-7,ASGGQGYEQY
TRBV4-1,TRBJ1-1,ASSPKTGNTEAF
TRBV2,TRBJ1-6,ASSGGINSPLH
TRBV7-2,TRBJ2-5,ASSLVGGQLQETQY
TRBV30,TRBJ1-3,AWSLDSGNTIY
TRBV5-4,TRBJ2-1,ASSFVQGRLDEQF
TRBV18,TRBJ1-5,ASSATTGGNQPQH
TRBV28,TRBJ2-7,ASSSPPRRELYEQY
TRBV9,TRBJ2-5,ASSVDGGETQY
TRBV5-4,TRBJ2-5,ASSQDRGGQETQY
TRBV9,TRBJ1-1,ASSVSPVLNTEAF
TRBV29-1,TRBJ2-7,SGRLGQGGNEQY
TRBV11-3,TRBJ2-5,ASSRGGQETQY
TRBV7-9,TRBJ1-1,SSSWEENTEAF
TRBV11-3,TRBJ2-7,ASSLGTGEGYEQY
TRBV4-2,TRBJ1-2,ASSPETGSTTNYGYT
TRBV10-1,TRBJ2-6,ASSEEGGTPSGANVLT
TRBV6-5,TRBJ2-7,ASSTSLSHYEQY
TRBV7-8,TRBJ2-7,ASSLADEQY
TRBV18,TRBJ2-3,ASSPGLAGGTDTQY